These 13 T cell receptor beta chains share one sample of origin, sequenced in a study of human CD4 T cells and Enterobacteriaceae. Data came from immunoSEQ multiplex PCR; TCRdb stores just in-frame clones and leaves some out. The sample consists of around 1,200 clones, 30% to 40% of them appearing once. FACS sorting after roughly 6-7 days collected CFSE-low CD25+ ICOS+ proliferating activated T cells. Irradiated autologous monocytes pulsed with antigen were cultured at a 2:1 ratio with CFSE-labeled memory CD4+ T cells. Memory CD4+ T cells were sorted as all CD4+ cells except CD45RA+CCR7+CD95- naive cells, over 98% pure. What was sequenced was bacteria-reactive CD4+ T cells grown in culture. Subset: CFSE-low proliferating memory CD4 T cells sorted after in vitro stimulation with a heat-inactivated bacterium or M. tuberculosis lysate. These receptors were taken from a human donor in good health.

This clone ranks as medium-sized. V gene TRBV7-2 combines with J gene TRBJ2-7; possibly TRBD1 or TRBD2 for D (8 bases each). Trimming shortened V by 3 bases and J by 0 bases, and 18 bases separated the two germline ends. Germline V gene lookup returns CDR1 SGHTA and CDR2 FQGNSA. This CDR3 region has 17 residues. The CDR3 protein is CASSFQGAGGTSYEQYF. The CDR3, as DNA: TGTGCCAGCAGCTTCCAGGGGGCGGGAGGAACCTCCTACGAGCAGTACTTC.

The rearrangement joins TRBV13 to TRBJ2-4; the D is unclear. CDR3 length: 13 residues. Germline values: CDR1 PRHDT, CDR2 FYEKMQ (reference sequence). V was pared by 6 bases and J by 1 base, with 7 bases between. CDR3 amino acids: CASRDGAKNIQYF. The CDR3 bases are TGTGCCAGCAGAGACGGGGCCAAAAACATTCAGTACTTC.

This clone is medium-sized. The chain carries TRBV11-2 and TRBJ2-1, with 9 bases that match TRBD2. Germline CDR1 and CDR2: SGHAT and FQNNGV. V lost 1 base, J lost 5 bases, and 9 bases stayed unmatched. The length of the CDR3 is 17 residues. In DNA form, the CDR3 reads TGTGCCAGCAGCTTAGTCAGGGGTAGCGGGAGACACAATGAGCAGTTCTTC. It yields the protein CASSLVRGSGRHNEQFF.

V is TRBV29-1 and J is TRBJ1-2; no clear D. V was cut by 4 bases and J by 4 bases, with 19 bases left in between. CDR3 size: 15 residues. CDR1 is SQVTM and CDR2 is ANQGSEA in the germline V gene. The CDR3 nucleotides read TGCAGCGTTGTCTTGGGAGCTGGGCGAGGCTATGGCTACACCTTC. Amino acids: CSVVLGAGRGYGYTF.

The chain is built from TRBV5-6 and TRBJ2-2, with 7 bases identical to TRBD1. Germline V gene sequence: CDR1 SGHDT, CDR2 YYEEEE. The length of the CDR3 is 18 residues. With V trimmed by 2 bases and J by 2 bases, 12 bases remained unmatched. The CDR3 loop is CASSLPGQASTNTGELFF. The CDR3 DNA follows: TGTGCCAGCAGCTTACCCGGACAGGCCTCCACCAACACCGGGGAGCTGTTTTTT.

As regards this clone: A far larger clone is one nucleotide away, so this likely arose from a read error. The CDR3 loop reads CASGSANTGERFF. The DNA of the CDR3 is TGTGCCAGCGGCAGCGCGAACACCGGGGAGCGGTTTTTT. The genes are TRBV28 and TRBJ2-2; a possible D gene is TRBD2 (5 bases). In germline, CDR1 is MDHEN, CDR2 SYDVKM. The CDR3 extends over 13 amino acids.

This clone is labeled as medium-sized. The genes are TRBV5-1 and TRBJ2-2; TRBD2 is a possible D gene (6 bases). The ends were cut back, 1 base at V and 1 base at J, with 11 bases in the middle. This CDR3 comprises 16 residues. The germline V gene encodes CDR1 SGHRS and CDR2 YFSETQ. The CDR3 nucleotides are TGCGCCAGCAGCTTGCAAGTGGGAGGGAACACCGGGGAGCTGTTTTTT. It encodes CASSLQVGGNTGELFF.

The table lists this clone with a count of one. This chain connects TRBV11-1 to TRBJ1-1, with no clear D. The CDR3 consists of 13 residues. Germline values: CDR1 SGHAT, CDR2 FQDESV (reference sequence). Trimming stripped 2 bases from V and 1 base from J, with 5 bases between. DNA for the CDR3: TGTGCCAGCAGCTTATATGAGAACACTGAAGCTTTCTTT. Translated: CASSLYENTEAFF.

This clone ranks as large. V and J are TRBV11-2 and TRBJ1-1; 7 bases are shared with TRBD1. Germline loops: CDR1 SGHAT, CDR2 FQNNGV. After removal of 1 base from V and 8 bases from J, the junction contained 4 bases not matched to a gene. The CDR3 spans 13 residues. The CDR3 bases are TGTGCCAGCAGCTTAGCTGAACAGGGGGAAGCTTTCTTT. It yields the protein CASSLAEQGEAFF. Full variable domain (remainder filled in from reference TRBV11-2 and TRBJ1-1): EAGVAQSPRYKIIEKRQSVAFWCNPISGHATLYWYQQILGQGPKLLIQFQNNGVVDDSQLPKDRFSAERLKGVDSTLKIQPAKLEDSAVYLCASSLAEQGEAFFGQGTRLTVV.

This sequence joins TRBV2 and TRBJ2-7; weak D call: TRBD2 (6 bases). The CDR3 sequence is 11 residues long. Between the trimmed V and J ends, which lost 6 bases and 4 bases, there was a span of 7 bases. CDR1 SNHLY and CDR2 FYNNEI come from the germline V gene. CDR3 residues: CASRGLYEQYF. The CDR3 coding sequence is TGTGCCAGCAGGGGACTTTACGAGCAGTACTTC.

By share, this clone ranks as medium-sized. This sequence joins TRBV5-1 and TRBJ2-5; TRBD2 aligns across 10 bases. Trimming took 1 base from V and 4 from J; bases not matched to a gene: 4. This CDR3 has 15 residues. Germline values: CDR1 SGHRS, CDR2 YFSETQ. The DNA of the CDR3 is TGCGCCAGCAGCTTGATGGGACTAGCGCCAGAGACCCAGTACTTC. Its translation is CASSLMGLAPETQYF.

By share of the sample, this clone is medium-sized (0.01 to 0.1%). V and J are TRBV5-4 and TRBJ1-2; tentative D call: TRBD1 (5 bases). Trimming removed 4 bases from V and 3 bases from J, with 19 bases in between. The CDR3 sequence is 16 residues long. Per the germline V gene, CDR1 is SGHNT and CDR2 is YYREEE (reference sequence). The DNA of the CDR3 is TGTGCCAGCAGCGCCCCGATGGAGGGGAGGGACTATGGCTACACCTTC. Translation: CASSAPMEGRDYGYTF.

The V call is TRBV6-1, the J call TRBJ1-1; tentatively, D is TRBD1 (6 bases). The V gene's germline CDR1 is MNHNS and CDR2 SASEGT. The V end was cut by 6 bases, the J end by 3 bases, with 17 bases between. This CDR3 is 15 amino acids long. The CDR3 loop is CASSLMTGAHTEAFF. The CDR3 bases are TGTGCCAGCAGCCTCATGACGGGGGCTCACACTGAAGCTTTCTTT.